This entry lists 13 T cell receptor beta chains sequenced from one sample in a study of blood T cell repertoires in COVID-19. Generated by immunoSEQ multiplex PCR, the TCRdb table keeps only in-frame clones and is missing some. There are about 190,000 clones in the sample; about 88% occur only once, and 3.2% lies in the top ten. The sequenced sample consisted of PBMCs or T cells enriched from blood (not recorded which). Every receptor here comes from a woman in her 30s who had recovered from COVID-19.

The V and J genes are TRBV28 and TRBJ2-3; TRBD1 matches 12 bases. The CDR3 sequence is 16 residues long. Germline lookup yields CDR1 MDHEN and CDR2 SYDVKM. The trim removed 1 base at V and 7 bases at J, leaving 6 bases unmatched. The CDR3: CASSLSGQGALYTQYF. CDR3 sequence (DNA): TGTGCCAGCAGTTTATCGGGACAGGGGGCTTTGTATACGCAGTATTTT.

The gene calls are TRBV29-1 and TRBJ1-1; D perhaps matches TRBD1 (5 bases). Germline V gene lookup returns CDR1 SQVTM and CDR2 ANQGSEA. The CDR3 covers 14 residues. With 6 bases removed from V and 3 bases from J, the gap between germline ends came to 17 bases. CDR3 region: CSVNSNRLHTEAFF. In nucleotides, the CDR3 is TGCAGCGTCAACTCAAACAGGCTACACACTGAAGCTTTCTTT.

The V and J genes are TRBV5-6 and TRBJ2-3, with a tentative D call TRBD1 (5 bases). Trimming cost V 1 base and J 2 bases, with 14 bases left between them. The germline V gene encodes CDR1 SGHDT and CDR2 YYEEEE. The length of the CDR3 is 16 residues. The CDR3 nucleotides read TGTGCCAGCAGCTTGTCCAGGGTGGGCTCCACAGATACGCAGTATTTT. It is translated as CASSLSRVGSTDTQYF.

The chain couples TRBV27 to TRBJ2-4, with 11 bases fitting TRBD2. The CDR3 contains 17 residues. The J segment lost 6 bases and the V segment lost 1 base, leaving 8 bases of the junction unmatched. Germline assignment: CDR1 MNHEY and CDR2 SMNVEV (reference sequence). CDR3 in DNA: TGTGCCAGCAGTTTATTAGCGGGAGGGCCGAAGGGAAACATTCAGTACTTC. Residues: CASSLLAGGPKGNIQYF.

The J gene is TRBJ2-1, the V gene TRBV5-5; TRBD1 agrees at 10 bases. The V segment lost 1 base and the J segment 5 bases; nucleotides outside the gene matches: 6. This CDR3 contains 16 residues. Germline CDR1 and CDR2: SGHKS and YYEKEE (reference sequence). This CDR3 reads CASSLNPGQGNNEQFF. In nucleotides, the CDR3 is TGTGCCAGCAGCTTGAATCCGGGACAGGGGAACAATGAGCAGTTCTTC. The complete variable domain, with remaining parts taken from reference TRBV5-5 and TRBJ2-1, reads DAGVTQSPTHLIKTRGQQVTLRCSPISGHKSVSWYQQVLGQGPQFIFQYYEKEERGRGNFPDRFSARQFPNYSSELNVNALLLGDSALYLCASSLNPGQGNNEQFFGPGTRLTVL.

This rearrangement joins TRBV11-2 to TRBJ2-1; D is possibly TRBD1 (7 bases). This CDR3 has 12 residues. Trimming removed 5 bases from V and 15 bases from J, with 17 bases in between. Germline CDR1 SGHAT, CDR2 FQNNGV. DNA of the CDR3: TGTGCCAGCAGCCTTCTACAGGGGACTGGGTTCTTC. This codes for CASSLLQGTGFF.

This chain links TRBV5-4 with TRBJ1-1; TRBD1 matches 8 bases. J was trimmed by 0 bases and V by 6 bases; bases with no gene match: 13. CDR3 length equals 17 residues. Germline CDR1 reads SGHNT; CDR2 reads YYREEE (reference sequence). The CDR3 DNA sequence: TGTGCCAGCAACGTCGGGCAGGGGGCGATTCTGAACACTGAAGCTTTCTTT. Its translation: CASNVGQGAILNTEAFF.

The rearrangement joins TRBV19 to TRBJ1-1, with D perhaps TRBD1 (6 bases). Trimming cost V 3 bases and J 0 bases, with 17 bases left between them. The germline V gene encodes CDR1 LNHDA and CDR2 SQIVND (reference sequence). This CDR3 comprises 17 residues. In DNA, the CDR3 is TGTGCCAGTAGTATCTCAGGGGCGAATAGCATGAACACTGAAGCTTTCTTT. This codes for CASSISGANSMNTEAFF.

This clone appeared once. The chain recombines TRBV6-1 with TRBJ2-5, with 7 bases identical to TRBD2. CDR1 and CDR2 from the germline V gene are MNHNS and SASEGT. The CDR3 spans 17 residues. J lost 5 bases, V lost 4 bases, and 16 bases had no gene match. As DNA, the CDR3 is TGTGCCAGCAGTGTAACGTCGGGAACGGGAGGTTCTGAGACCCAGTACTTC. This gives the protein CASSVTSGTGGSETQYF.

The chain recombines TRBV14 with TRBJ2-1, with 9 bases aligning to TRBD2. Trimming cost V 4 bases and J 7 bases; bases outside gene matches: 2. The germline V gene has CDR1 SGHDN and CDR2 FVKESK. The CDR3 runs to 13 residues. The CDR3 nucleotides are TGTGCCAGCAGCCCGGGACTAGCTAATGAGCAGTTCTTC. It encodes CASSPGLANEQFF.

This sequence joins TRBV19 and TRBJ2-5; 7 bases agree with TRBD2. V shed 4 bases, J shed 7 bases, and the junction held 9 bases outside the gene matches. The CDR3 consists of 14 residues. Germline assignment: CDR1 LNHDA and CDR2 SQIVND (reference sequence). The CDR3 coding sequence is TGTGCCAGTAGTACCCCTGGTAGGGAGGGGACCCAGTACTTC. It translates to CASSTPGREGTQYF. Full variable domain (missing parts from reference TRBV19 and TRBJ2-5): DGGITQSPKYLFRKEGQNVTLSCEQNLNHDAMYWYRQDPGQGLRLIYYSQIVNDFQKGDIAEGYSVSREKKESFPLTVTSAQKNPTAFYLCASSTPGREGTQYFGPGTRLLVL.

V usage is TRBV30 and J usage is TRBJ2-3, with 10 bases lining up with TRBD2. Germline V gene sequence: CDR1 GTSNPN, CDR2 SVGIG (reference sequence). CDR3 size: 14 residues. The V segment lost 7 bases and the J segment 5 bases; nucleotides outside the gene matches: 9. The CDR3 here is CASQAGGPGDTQYF. The CDR3 DNA follows: TGTGCCTCCCAAGCGGGAGGGCCAGGAGATACGCAGTATTTT.

Only one count was recorded for this clone. J is TRBJ2-7 and V is TRBV21-1; TRBD1 is taken as the D call from the table, unchecked against the DNA. TRBV21-1 is marked as a pseudogene. The CDR3 extends over 16 amino acids. The CDR3 loop reads CASQCGPGQAFYEQYF. The CDR3 DNA sequence: TGTGCCAGCCAGTGTGGCCCGGGACAGGCCTTCTACGAGCAGTACTTC.